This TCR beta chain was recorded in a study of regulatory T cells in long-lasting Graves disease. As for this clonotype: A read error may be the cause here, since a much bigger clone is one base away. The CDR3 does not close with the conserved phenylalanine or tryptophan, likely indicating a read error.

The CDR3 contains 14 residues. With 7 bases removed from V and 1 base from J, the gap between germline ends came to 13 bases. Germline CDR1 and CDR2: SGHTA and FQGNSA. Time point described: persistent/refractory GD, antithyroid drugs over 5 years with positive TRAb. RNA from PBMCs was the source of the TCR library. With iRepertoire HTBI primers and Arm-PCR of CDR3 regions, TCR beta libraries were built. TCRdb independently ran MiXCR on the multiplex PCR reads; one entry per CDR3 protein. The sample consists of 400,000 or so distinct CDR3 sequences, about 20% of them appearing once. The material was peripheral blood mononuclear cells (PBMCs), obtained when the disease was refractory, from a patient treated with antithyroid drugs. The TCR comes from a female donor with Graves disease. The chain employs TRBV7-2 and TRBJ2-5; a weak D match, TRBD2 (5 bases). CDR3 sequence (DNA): TGTGCCAGCACCCTGATAGCGATCCAAGAGACCCAGTACCTC. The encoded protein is CASTLIAIQETQYL.